These T cell receptor beta chains were read from a single sample in a study of blood T cell repertoires in COVID-19. Produced via immunoSEQ multiplex PCR; TCRdb's table is partial and in-frame only. Of 300,000 to 400,000 clones listed, more than 75% were seen once; the top ten hold around 1.2%. Specimen: PBMCs or T cells enriched from blood (not recorded which). These receptor sequences come from a woman aged 18-30 years who had recovered from COVID-19. Both conserved end residues are part of each CDR3. The D gene is left open where the match is weak. Rows give clone size only sometimes, using once, few, many, or a class for an expanded clone.

DNA,CDR3,D,J,size,V
TGTGCCAGCAGCCAAGGGGCCAGTCAGAGATCCTACGAGCAGTACTTC,CASSQGASQRSYEQYF,-,TRBJ2-7,-,TRBV14
TGCGCCAGCAGCCCGCCGCTAGGACTAGCGGTCAAAGAGACCCAGTACTTC,CASSPPLGLAVKETQYF,TRBD2,TRBJ2-5,-,TRBV5-1
TGCGCCAGCAGTCCCGACAGGAGCTCCTACGAGCAGTACTTC,CASSPDRSSYEQYF,-,TRBJ2-7,once,TRBV10-1
TGTGCCAGTAGTTGGGGGACAGGCACAGATACGCAGTATTTT,CASSWGTGTDTQYF,TRBD1,TRBJ2-3,-,TRBV19
TGTGCCAGCAGCTCTCGGGACAGGGCGGGGACTGAAGCTTTCTTT,CASSSRDRAGTEAFF,TRBD1,TRBJ1-1,-,TRBV2
TGTGCCAGCAGGCCAGCGGGGCCTAATTCACCCCTCCACTTT,CASRPAGPNSPLHF,-,TRBJ1-6,medium-sized,TRBV14
TGTGCCAGCAGCCCCCCGTCGAGCGGGAACACCGGGGAGCTGTTTTTT,CASSPPSSGNTGELFF,-,TRBJ2-2,-,TRBV5-4
TGTGCCACCAGTGACGTCAGGGGTCAGCCCCAGCATTTT,CATSDVRGQPQHF,-,TRBJ1-5,-,TRBV24-1
TGTGCCAGCAGCTTATCGACAGGGTCAAACACCATATATTTT,CASSLSTGSNTIYF,TRBD1,TRBJ1-3,-,TRBV11-2
TGTGCCAGCAGCTTAGGACAGGCCCGCGGAGGTAATGAAAAACTGTTTTTT,CASSLGQARGGNEKLFF,TRBD1,TRBJ1-4,-,TRBV5-6
TGTGCCAGCAGCCAGGGCAGGGAGGGATACATCTATGGCTACACCTTC,CASSQGREGYIYGYTF,-,TRBJ1-2,once,TRBV3-1/TRBV3-2
TGTGCCAGCAGCCTCGGGCGCGGGAGAACTGAAGCTTTCTTT,CASSLGRGRTEAFF,-,TRBJ1-1,few,TRBV14
TGTGCCAGCAGCCCTGACAGGGCGTTCTCCTACGAGCAGTACTTC,CASSPDRAFSYEQYF,TRBD1,TRBJ2-7,-,TRBV5-4
TGTGCCAGCAGACCTGGACAGGCTTTCATTTATGGCTACACCTTC,CASRPGQAFIYGYTF,TRBD1,TRBJ1-2,-,TRBV6-4
TGTGCCAGCAGCTTACGGGGGGTAGAGGAAGGCAATCAGCCCCAGCATTTT,CASSLRGVEEGNQPQHF,-,TRBJ1-5,-,TRBV7-8
TGTGCCAGCACCCCCCCCGGCGGGTACACTGAAGCTTTCTTT,CASTPPGGYTEAFF,-,TRBJ1-1,-,TRBV28
TGTGCCTGGAGTGTAACCACTAGCGGATTTGAGACCCAGTACTTC,CAWSVTTSGFETQYF,TRBD2,TRBJ2-5,-,TRBV30
TGTGCCAGCAGTGCAGCAGGGGGCGGGGAGACCCAGTACTTC,CASSAAGGGETQYF,TRBD1,TRBJ2-5,-,TRBV6-1
TGTGCCAGCTCACCAGGGACAGACTATGGCTACACCTTC,CASSPGTDYGYTF,TRBD1,TRBJ1-2,-,TRBV18
TGTGCCAGCAGCCAGTATCAGGGGCTGGCGAACACCGGGGAGCTGTTTTTT,CASSQYQGLANTGELFF,-,TRBJ2-2,-,TRBV14
TGTGCCAGCAGTGATAGATCCGGGACAGGGGGCCCGTACTCCTACAATGAGCAGTTCTTC,CASSDRSGTGGPYSYNEQFF,TRBD1,TRBJ2-1,once,TRBV6-1
TGTGCCTGGAGTGTCGTAGATACGCAGTATTTT,CAWSVVDTQYF,-,TRBJ2-3,-,TRBV30